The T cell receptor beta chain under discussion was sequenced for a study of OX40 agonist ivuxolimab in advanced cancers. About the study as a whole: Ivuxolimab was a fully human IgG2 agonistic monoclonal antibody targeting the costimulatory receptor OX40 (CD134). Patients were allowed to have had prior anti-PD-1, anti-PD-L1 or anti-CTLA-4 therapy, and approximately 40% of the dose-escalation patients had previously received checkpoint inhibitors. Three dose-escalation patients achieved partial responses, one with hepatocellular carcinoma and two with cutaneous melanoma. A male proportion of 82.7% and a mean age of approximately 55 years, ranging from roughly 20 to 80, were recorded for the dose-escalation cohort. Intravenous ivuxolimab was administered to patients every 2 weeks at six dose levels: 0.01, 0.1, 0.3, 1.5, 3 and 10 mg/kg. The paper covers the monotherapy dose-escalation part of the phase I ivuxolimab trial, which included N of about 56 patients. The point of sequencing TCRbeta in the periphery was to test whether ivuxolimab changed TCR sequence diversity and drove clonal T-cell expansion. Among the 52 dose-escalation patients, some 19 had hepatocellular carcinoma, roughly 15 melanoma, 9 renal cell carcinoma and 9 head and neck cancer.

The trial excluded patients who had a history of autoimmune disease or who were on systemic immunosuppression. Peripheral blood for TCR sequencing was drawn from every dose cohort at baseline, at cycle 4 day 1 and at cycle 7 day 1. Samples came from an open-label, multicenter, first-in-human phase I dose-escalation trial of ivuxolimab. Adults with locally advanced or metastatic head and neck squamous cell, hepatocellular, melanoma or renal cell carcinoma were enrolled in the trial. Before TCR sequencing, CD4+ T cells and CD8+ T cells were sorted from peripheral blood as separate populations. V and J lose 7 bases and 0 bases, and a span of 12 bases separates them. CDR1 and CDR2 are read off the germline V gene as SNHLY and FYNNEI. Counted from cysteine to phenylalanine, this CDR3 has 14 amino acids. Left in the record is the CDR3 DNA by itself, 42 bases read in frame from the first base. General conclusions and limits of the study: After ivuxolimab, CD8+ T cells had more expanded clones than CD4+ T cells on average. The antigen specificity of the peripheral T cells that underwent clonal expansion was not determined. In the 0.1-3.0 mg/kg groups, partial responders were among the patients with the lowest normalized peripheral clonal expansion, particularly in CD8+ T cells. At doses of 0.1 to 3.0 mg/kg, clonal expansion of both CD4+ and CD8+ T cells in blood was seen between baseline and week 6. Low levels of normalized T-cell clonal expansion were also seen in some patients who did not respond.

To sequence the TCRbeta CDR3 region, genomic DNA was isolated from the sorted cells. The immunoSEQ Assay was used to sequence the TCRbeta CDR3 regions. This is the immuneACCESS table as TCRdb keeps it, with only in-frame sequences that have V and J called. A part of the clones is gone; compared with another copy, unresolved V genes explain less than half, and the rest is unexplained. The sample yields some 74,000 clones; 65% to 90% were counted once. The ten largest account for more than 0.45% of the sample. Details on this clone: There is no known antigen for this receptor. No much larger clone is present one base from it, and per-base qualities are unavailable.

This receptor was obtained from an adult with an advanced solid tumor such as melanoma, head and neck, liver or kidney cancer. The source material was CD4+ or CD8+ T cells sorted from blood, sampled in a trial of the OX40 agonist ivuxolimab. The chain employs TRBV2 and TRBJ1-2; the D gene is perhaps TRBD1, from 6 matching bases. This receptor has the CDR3 CASIPGHSNYGYTF. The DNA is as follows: TGTGCCAGCATCCCGGGACATTCTAACTATGGCTACACCTTC.